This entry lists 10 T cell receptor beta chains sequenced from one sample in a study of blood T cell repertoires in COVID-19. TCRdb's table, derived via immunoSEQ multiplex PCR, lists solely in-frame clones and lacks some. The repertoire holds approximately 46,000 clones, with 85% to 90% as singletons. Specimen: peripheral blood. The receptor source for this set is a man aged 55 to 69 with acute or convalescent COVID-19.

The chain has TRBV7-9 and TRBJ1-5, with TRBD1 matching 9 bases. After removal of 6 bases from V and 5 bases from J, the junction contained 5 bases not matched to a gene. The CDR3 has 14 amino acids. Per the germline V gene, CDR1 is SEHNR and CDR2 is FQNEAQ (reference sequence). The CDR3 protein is CASSSTGGDQPQHF. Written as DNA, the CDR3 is TGTGCCAGCAGTTCCACAGGGGGCGATCAGCCCCAGCATTTT.

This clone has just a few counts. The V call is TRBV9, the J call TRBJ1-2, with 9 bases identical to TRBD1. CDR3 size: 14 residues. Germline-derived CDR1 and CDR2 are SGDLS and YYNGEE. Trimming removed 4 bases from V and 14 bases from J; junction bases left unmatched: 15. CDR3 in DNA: TGTGCCAGCAGCCCGCGGGACAGGGTCATTTCGGGGACCTTC. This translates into CASSPRDRVISGTF.

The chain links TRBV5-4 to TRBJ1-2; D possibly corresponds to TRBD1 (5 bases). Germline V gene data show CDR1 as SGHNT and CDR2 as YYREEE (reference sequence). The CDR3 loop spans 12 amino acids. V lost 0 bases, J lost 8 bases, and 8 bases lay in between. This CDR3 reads CASSLAGGGYTF. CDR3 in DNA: TGTGCCAGCAGCTTGGCCGGGGGAGGCTACACCTTC.

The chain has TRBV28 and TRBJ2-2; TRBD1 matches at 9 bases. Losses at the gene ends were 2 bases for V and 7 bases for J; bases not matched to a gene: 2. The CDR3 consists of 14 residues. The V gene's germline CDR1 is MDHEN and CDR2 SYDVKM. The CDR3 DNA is TGTGCCAGCAGTTTAACGACAGGGGGCGGGGAGCTGTTTTTT. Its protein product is CASSLTTGGGELFF. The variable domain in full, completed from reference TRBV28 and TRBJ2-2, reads DVKVTQSSRYLVKRTGEKVFLECVQDMDHENMFWYRQDPGLGLRLIYFSYDVKMKEKGDIPEGYSVSREKKERFSLILESASTNQTSMYLCASSLTTGGGELFFGEGSRLTVL.

The CDR3 bases are TGCGCCAGCAGTGGAACCCGGGATCAGGAGCAGTACTTC. Residues: CASSGTRDQEQYF. This chain uses TRBV10-2 with TRBJ2-7; D perhaps matches TRBD2 (5 bases). This CDR3 region has 13 residues. Trimming cost V 4 bases and J 7 bases, with 14 bases left between them. Germline V gives CDR1 WSHSY, CDR2 SAAADI.

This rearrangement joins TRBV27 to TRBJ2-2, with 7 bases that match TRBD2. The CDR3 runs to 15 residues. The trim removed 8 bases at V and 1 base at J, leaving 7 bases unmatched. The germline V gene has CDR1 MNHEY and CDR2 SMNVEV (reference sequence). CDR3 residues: CASAKAGLNTGELFF. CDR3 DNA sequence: TGTGCCAGCGCTAAAGCGGGACTGAACACCGGGGAGCTGTTTTTT.

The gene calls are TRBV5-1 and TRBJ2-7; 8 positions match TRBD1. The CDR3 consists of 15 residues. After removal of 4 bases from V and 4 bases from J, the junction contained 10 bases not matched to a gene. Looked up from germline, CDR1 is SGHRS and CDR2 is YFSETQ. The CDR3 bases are TGCGCCAGCAGCGACCCGGGACAGGATTTGTACGAGCAGTACTTC. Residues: CASSDPGQDLYEQYF.

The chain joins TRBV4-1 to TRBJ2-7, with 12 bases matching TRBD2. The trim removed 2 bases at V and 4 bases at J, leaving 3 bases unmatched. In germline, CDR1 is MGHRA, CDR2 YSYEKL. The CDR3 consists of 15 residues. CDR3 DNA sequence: TGCGCCAGCAGCCAACTAGCGGGAGGGCCTTACGAGCAGTACTTC. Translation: CASSQLAGGPYEQYF.

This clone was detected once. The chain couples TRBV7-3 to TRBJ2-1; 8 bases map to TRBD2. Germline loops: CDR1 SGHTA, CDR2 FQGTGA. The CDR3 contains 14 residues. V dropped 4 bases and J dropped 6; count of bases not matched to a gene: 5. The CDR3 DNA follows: TGTGCCAGCAGCTCCGGGACTAGTCCCAATGAGCAGTTCTTC. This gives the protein CASSSGTSPNEQFF. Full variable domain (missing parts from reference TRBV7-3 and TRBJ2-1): GAGVSQTPSNKVTEKGKYVELRCDPISGHTALYWYRQSLGQGPEFLIYFQGTGAADDSGLPNDRFFAVRPEGSVSTLKIQRTERGDSAVYLCASSSGTSPNEQFFGPGTRLTVL.

CDR3 residues: CASSPVSSGKTKTQYF. The CDR3 coding sequence is TGTGCCAGTAGTCCCGTGTCTAGCGGCAAAACGAAGACCCAGTACTTC. The chain recombines TRBV19 with TRBJ2-5; TRBD2 matches at 7 bases. Germline V lookup: CDR1 LNHDA, CDR2 SQIVND (reference sequence). The CDR3 consists of 16 residues. With 5 bases clipped from V and 6 bases from J, the junction kept 15 bases outside the gene matches.